These T cell receptor beta chains were read from a single sample in a study of glioma-infiltrating T cells after dendritic cell vaccination. Profiled with immunoSEQ multiplex PCR; TCRdb holds only in-frame clones, not every one. This table holds 65,000 to 80,000 clones, 81% found once. Sequenced here: blood, sampled before dendritic cell vaccination. The receptors derive from a human donor with glioblastoma. CDR3s include the opening cysteine and the closing phenylalanine or tryptophan. The D gene is left open where the match is weak. The size of a clone is reported for some rows only, either as once, few or many, or as a class for expanded clones.

J,V,D,size,CDR3,DNA
TRBJ2-7,TRBV7-2,.,.,CASRPTRISYEQYF,TGTGCCAGCAGGCCGACACGCATCTCCTACGAGCAGTACTTC
TRBJ1-4,TRBV6-1,.,few,CASSDPGVYPDEKLFF,TGTGCCAGCAGTGACCCCGGGGTCTACCCGGACGAAAAACTGTTTTTT
TRBJ1-4,TRBV4-1,TRBD1,.,CASSPDRDRGLGEKLFF,TGCGCCAGCAGCCCGGACCGGGACAGGGGTTTGGGTGAAAAACTGTTTTTT
TRBJ1-1,TRBV9,.,once,CASSRVAGDSEAFF,TGTGCCAGCAGCCGCGTGGCTGGAGATAGTGAAGCTTTCTTT
TRBJ1-6,TRBV4-1,.,.,CASSQERASNSPLHF,TGCGCCAGCAGCCAAGAGAGGGCGAGCAATTCACCCCTCCACTTT
TRBJ1-4,TRBV6-1,TRBD1,.,CASSEDRDRGPTNEKLFF,TGTGCCAGCAGTGAAGACCGGGACAGGGGGCCCACTAATGAAAAACTGTTTTTT
TRBJ2-5,TRBV5-4,.,.,CASSLVGGASQETQYF,TGTGCCAGCAGCTTGGTCGGCGGGGCATCACAAGAGACCCAGTACTTC
TRBJ1-1,TRBV6-6,.,.,CASSSHDKNTEAFF,TGTGCCAGCAGTTCCCATGACAAGAACACTGAAGCTTTCTTT
TRBJ2-1,TRBV10-3,.,.,CAISESELGSNEQFF,TGTGCCATCAGTGAGTCGGAGTTGGGTAGCAATGAGCAGTTCTTC
TRBJ1-1,TRBV7-2,.,.,CASTRPQGNTEAFF,TGTGCCAGCACCCGCCCGCAGGGGAACACTGAAGCTTTCTTT
TRBJ1-2,TRBV2,.,once,CASIQQELNYGYTF,TGTGCCAGCATTCAACAGGAATTGAACTATGGCTACACCTTC
TRBJ1-2,TRBV6-1,.,.,CASSEGHFTNYGYTF,TGTGCCAGCAGTGAAGGACACTTCACAAACTATGGCTACACCTTC
TRBJ2-3,TRBV5-1,.,.,CASSLETGTGTDTQYF,TGCGCCAGCAGCCTAGAAACCGGGACTGGCACAGATACGCAGTATTTT
TRBJ1-4,TRBV6-5,TRBD1,few,CASRDRGGEKLFF,TGTGCCAGCAGGGACAGGGGAGGTGAAAAACTGTTTTTT
TRBJ1-6,TRBV7-3,.,.,CASSPDTSYNSPLHF,TGTGCCAGCAGCCCGGACACCTCCTATAATTCACCCCTCCACTTT
TRBJ2-1,TRBV5-1,TRBD2,.,CASSLGAGRNNEQFF,TGCGCCAGCAGCTTGGGAGCGGGGAGAAACAATGAGCAGTTCTTC
TRBJ2-3,TRBV6-1,.,.,CASNQRGTDTQYF,TGTGCCAGCAATCAGCGGGGCACAGATACGCAGTATTTT
TRBJ2-3,TRBV5-6,TRBD2,.,CASSLVASGGAWGTDTQYF,TGTGCCAGCAGCTTGGTGGCTAGCGGGGGGGCCTGGGGCACAGATACGCAGTATTTT
TRBJ1-4,TRBV6-5,.,.,CASSYSSGVGVEKLFF,TGTGCCAGCAGTTACTCATCGGGGGTTGGAGTGGAAAAACTGTTTTTT
TRBJ1-3,TRBV10-3,.,.,CATWDFSGNTIYF,TGTGCCACCTGGGACTTCTCTGGAAACACCATATATTTT
TRBJ1-1,TRBV11-3,TRBD1,.,CASSLDGTGNTEAFF,TGTGCCAGCAGCTTAGACGGGACAGGGAACACTGAAGCTTTCTTT
TRBJ1-1,TRBV5-1,.,.,CASSLQGPLNTEAFF,TGCGCCAGCAGCTTACAGGGTCCCTTAAACACTGAAGCTTTCTTT
TRBJ1-2,TRBV4-1,.,.,CASSQEQAGANYGYTF,TGCGCCAGCAGCCAAGAACAGGCAGGGGCCAACTATGGCTACACCTTC
TRBJ1-6,TRBV19,.,.,CASSKGQNNSPLHF,TGTGCCAGTAGTAAGGGACAAAATAATTCACCCCTCCACTTT
TRBJ2-5,TRBV5-6,TRBD2,.,CASSLELAGVGETQYF,TGTGCCAGCAGCTTGGAACTAGCGGGGGTGGGGGAGACCCAGTACTTC
TRBJ2-5,TRBV5-1,TRBD1,.,CASGPQGEEETQYF,TGCGCCAGCGGACCACAGGGGGAAGAAGAGACCCAGTACTTC
TRBJ2-1,TRBV21-1,.,.,CASSLLRLANDSYNEQFF,TGTGCCAGCAGCCTCCTCAGACTAGCAAATGACTCCTACAATGAGCAGTTCTTC
TRBJ1-2,TRBV6-1,.,.,CASSDWTENYGYTF,TGTGCCAGCAGTGATTGGACAGAGAACTATGGCTACACCTTC
TRBJ1-2,TRBV6-5,.,.,CASSLTSGLNYGYTF,TGTGCCAGCAGTTTAACTTCAGGGTTAAACTATGGCTACACCTTC
TRBJ2-7,TRBV2,TRBD1,.,CASSTQGSSYEQYF,TGTGCCAGCAGTACACAGGGGAGCTCCTACGAGCAGTACTTC
TRBJ2-7,TRBV12-5,.,.,CASGLAAGTIFGEQYF,TGTGCTAGTGGTTTGGCGGCCGGGACAATTTTTGGCGAGCAGTACTTC
TRBJ1-1,TRBV7-6,.,.,CASSLDDRHNTEAFF,TGTGCCAGCAGCTTAGACGACAGGCACAACACTGAAGCTTTCTTT
TRBJ2-3,TRBV11-2,TRBD2,.,CASTMGGATDTQYF,TGTGCCAGCACCATGGGAGGGGCCACAGATACGCAGTATTTT
TRBJ2-7,TRBV7-2,.,.,CASSYRYEQYF,TGTGCCAGCAGCTACAGATACGAGCAGTACTTC
TRBJ1-2,TRBV6-1,TRBD1,.,CALGQGSLPVYGYTF,TGTGCCCTAGGACAGGGGTCCCTACCTGTCTATGGCTACACCTTC
TRBJ1-1,TRBV5-1,TRBD1,.,CASSLTGGADTEAFF,TGCGCCAGCAGCTTGACAGGGGGCGCGGACACTGAAGCTTTCTTT
TRBJ1-2,TRBV27,.,.,CASSLGAGSYGYTF,TGTGCCAGCAGTTTAGGGGCAGGTTCATATGGCTACACCTTC
TRBJ2-7,TRBV7-6,TRBD2,.,CASSLAGTSYEQYF,TGTGCCAGCAGCTTAGCGGGGACTAGCTACGAGCAGTACTTC
TRBJ1-1,TRBV6-1,TRBD1,.,CASSSGTAGTEAFF,TGTGCCAGCAGCTCCGGGACAGCAGGGACTGAAGCTTTCTTT
TRBJ2-3,TRBV6-4,TRBD2,.,CASSEGQRGADTQYF,TGTGCCAGCAGTGAGGGCCAGCGGGGAGCGGATACGCAGTATTTT
TRBJ2-5,TRBV7-8,TRBD2,.,CASSLSRTSDIGETQYF,TGTGCCAGCAGCTTATCGCGGACTAGCGACATTGGGGAGACCCAGTACTTC
TRBJ1-5,TRBV18,.,.,CASSPEGESNQPQHF,TGTGCCAGCTCACCAGAGGGGGAAAGCAATCAGCCCCAGCATTTT
TRBJ1-5,TRBV6-6,.,.,CASSYEGGTFSQPQHF,TGTGCCAGCAGTTATGAAGGGGGTACGTTTAGTCAGCCCCAGCATTTT
TRBJ2-1,TRBV19,TRBD1,.,CASSRQGASYNEQFF,TGTGCCAGTAGTAGACAGGGGGCTTCCTACAATGAGCAGTTCTTC
TRBJ2-2,TRBV9,TRBD2,few,CASSATSGGGLNTGELFF,TGTGCCAGCAGCGCAACTAGCGGGGGAGGCTTGAACACCGGGGAGCTGTTTTTT
TRBJ1-5,TRBV6-6,.,.,CASSYQGGKPPQHF,TGTGCCAGCAGTTACCAGGGCGGGAAGCCGCCCCAGCATTTT
TRBJ2-2,TRBV6-4,TRBD1,.,CASQERGQGDTGELFF,TGTGCCAGCCAAGAAAGGGGGCAAGGTGACACCGGGGAGCTGTTTTTT
TRBJ2-2,TRBV28,TRBD2,.,CASSLSGGWAGELFF,TGTGCCAGCAGTTTAAGCGGGGGGTGGGCCGGGGAGCTGTTTTTT
TRBJ1-2,TRBV2,.,.,CAYSRAGGGYGYTF,TGTGCCTACTCCCGAGCGGGGGGCGGCTATGGCTACACCTTC
TRBJ1-1,TRBV7-9,TRBD1,once,CASSFIQRTGSDGTEAFF,TGTGCCAGCAGCTTCATTCAGAGGACAGGGTCTGATGGCACTGAAGCTTTCTTT
TRBJ1-1,TRBV11-2,.,.,CASSPGGSHTEAFF,TGTGCCAGCAGCCCGGGAGGGTCGCACACTGAAGCTTTCTTT
TRBJ2-5,TRBV5-4,TRBD1,once,CASSSGTVGEETQYF,TGTGCCAGCAGCTCCGGGACAGTAGGAGAAGAGACCCAGTACTTC
TRBJ2-5,TRBV5-1,TRBD2,.,CASCLASGGEETQYF,TGCGCCAGCTGCTTGGCTAGCGGGGGGGAAGAGACCCAGTACTTC
TRBJ2-1,TRBV11-3,TRBD2,.,CASSLGLAGYNEQFF,TGTGCCAGCAGCTTAGGACTAGCGGGGTACAATGAGCAGTTCTTC